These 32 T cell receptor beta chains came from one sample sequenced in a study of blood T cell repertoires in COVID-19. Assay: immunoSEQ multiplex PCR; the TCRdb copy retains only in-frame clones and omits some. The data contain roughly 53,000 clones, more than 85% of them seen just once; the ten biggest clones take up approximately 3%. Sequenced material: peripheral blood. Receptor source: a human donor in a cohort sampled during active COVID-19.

CDR3: CAISERGFGEKLFF. The CDR3 DNA reads TGTGCCATCAGTGAAAGGGGGTTCGGTGAAAAACTGTTTTTT. The gene calls are TRBV10-3 and TRBJ1-4; tentatively, D is TRBD1 (6 bases). Deletions cut 3 bases from V and 7 bases from J, with 12 bases between. CDR1 ENHRY and CDR2 SYGVKD come from the germline V gene. CDR3 size: 14 residues.

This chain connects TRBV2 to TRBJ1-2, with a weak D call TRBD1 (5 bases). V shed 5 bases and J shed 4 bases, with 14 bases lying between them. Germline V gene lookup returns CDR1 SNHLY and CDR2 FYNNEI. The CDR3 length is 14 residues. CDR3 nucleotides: TGTGCCAGCAGTTCCGGGACTGACCCCTATGGCTACACCTTC. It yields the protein CASSSGTDPYGYTF.

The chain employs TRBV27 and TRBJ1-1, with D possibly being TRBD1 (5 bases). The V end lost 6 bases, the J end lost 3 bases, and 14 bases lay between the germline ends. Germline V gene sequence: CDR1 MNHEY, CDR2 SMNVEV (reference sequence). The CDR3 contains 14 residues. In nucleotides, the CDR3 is TGTGCCAGCAGGGAGACAGAAAGCGACACTGAAGCTTTCTTT. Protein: CASRETESDTEAFF.

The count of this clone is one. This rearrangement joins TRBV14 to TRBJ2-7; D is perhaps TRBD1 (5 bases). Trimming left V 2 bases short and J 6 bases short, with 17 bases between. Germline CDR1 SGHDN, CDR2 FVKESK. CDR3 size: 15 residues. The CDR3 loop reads CASSQNPGRVIEQYF. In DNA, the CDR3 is TGTGCCAGCAGCCAAAACCCAGGCAGGGTCATCGAGCAGTACTTC.

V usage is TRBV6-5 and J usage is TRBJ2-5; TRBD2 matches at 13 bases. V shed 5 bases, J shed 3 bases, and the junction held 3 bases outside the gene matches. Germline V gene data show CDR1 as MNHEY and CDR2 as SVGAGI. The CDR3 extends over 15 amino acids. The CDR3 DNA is TGTGCCAGCAGTAGGGGGACTAGCGGGAAAGAGACCCAGTACTTC. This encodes CASSRGTSGKETQYF.

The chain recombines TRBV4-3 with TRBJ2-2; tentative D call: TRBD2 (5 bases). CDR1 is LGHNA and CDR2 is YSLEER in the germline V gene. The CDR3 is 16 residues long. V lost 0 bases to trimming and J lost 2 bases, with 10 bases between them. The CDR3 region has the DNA TGCGCCAGCAGCCAAGACATCGGGGAAAACACCGGGGAGCTGTTTTTT. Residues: CASSQDIGENTGELFF.

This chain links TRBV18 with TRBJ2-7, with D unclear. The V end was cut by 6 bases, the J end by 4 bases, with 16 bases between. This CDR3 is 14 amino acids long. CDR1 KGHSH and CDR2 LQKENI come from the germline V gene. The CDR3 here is CASSRGETVYEQYV. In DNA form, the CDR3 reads TGTGCCAGCTCCCGAGGAGAGACCGTTTACGAGCAGTACGTC.

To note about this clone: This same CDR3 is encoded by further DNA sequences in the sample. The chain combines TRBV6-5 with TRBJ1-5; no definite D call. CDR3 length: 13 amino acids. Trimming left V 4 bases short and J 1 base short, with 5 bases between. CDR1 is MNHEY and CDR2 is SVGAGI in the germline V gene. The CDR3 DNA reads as TGTGCCAGCAGTTCGAGAAGCAATCAGCCCCAGCATTTT. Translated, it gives CASSSRSNQPQHF.

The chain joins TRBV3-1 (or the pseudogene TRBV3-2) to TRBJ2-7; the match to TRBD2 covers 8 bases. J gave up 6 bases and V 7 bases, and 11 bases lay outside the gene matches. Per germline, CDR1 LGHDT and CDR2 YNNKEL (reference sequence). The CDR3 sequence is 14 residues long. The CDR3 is CASTSGGALSEQYV. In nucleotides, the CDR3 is TGTGCCAGCACCTCGGGGGGGGCCCTTAGCGAGCAGTACGTC.

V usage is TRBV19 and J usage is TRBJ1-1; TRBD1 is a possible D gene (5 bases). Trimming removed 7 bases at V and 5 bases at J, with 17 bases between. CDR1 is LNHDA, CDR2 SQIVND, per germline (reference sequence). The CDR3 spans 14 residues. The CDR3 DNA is TGTGCCAGTACCCAGGGTTGGGAAAGGACTGAAGCTTTCTTT. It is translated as CASTQGWERTEAFF.

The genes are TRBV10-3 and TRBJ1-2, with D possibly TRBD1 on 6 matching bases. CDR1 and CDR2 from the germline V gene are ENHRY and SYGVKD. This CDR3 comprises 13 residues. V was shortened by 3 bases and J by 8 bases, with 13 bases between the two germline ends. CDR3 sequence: CAISEQGTIGYTF. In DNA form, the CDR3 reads TGTGCCATCAGTGAACAGGGAACTATCGGCTACACCTTC.

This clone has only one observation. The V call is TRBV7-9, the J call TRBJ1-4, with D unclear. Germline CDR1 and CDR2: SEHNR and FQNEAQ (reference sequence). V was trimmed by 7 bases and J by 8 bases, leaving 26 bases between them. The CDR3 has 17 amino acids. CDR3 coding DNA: TGTGCCAGCACCAACCCTGGGCGCGCCCTCCAGCCCGAAAAACTGTTTTTT. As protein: CASTNPGRALQPEKLFF.

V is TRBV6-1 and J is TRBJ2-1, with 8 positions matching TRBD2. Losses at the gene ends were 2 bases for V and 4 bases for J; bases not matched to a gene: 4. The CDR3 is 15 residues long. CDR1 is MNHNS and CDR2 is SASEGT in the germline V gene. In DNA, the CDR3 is TGTGCCAGCAGTGAACAACTAGCGGATTACAATGAGCAGTTCTTC. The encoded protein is CASSEQLADYNEQFF.

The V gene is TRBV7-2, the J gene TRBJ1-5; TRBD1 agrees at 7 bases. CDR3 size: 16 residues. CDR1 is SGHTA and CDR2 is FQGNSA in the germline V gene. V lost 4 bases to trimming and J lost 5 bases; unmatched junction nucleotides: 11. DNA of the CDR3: TGTGCCAGCAGCTGGCGGACAGGCGCGAGGCATCAGCCCCAGCATTTT. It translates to CASSWRTGARHQPQHF.

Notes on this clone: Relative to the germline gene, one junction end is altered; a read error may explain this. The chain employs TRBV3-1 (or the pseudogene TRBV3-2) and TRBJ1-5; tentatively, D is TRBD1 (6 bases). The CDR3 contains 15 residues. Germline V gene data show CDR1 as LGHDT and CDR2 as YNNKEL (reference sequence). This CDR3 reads CASSPGTMSSQPQHF. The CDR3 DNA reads TGTGCCAGCAGTCCCGGGACAATGAGCAGTCAGCCCCAGCATTTT.

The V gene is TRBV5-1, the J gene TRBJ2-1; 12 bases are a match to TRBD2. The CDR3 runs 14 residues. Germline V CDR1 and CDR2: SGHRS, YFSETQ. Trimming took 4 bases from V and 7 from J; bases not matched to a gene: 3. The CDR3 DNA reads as TGCGCCAGCAGCCGGACTAGCGGGGTGAATGAGCAGTTCTTC. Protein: CASSRTSGVNEQFF.

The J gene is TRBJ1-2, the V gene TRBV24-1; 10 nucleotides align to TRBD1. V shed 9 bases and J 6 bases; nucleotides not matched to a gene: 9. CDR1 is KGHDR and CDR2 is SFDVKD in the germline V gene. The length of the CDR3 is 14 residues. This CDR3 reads CATRPTGTGDGYTF. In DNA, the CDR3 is TGTGCCACCCGTCCTACCGGGACAGGGGATGGCTACACCTTC.

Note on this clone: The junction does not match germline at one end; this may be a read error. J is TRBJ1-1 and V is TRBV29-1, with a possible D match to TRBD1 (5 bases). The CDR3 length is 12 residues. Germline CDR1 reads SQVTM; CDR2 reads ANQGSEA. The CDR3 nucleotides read TGCAGCATTGACGGGGGAAACACTGAAGCTTTCTTT. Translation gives CSIDGGNTEAFF.

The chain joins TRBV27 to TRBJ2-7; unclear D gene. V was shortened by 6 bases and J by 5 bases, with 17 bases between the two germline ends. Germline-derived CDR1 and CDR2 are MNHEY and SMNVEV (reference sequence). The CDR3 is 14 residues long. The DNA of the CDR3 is TGTGCCAGCAGCTATGCCCTACCGGGTCACGAGCAGTACTTC. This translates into CASSYALPGHEQYF.

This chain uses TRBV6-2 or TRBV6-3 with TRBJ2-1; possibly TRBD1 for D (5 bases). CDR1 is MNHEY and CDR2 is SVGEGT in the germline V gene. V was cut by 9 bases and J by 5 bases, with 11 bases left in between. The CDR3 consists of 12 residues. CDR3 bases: TGTGCCAGTAGCAGACAGCACAATGAGCAGTTCTTC. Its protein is CASSRQHNEQFF.

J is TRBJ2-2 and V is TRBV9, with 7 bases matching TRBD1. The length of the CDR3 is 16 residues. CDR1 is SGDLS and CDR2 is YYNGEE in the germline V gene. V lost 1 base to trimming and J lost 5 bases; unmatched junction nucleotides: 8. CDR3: CASSVMTGYGTGELFF. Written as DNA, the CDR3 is TGTGCCAGCAGCGTAATGACAGGGTACGGTACCGGGGAGCTGTTTTTT. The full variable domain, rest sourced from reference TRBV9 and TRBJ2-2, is DSGVTQTPKHLITATGQRVTLRCSPRSGDLSVYWYQQSLDQGLQFLIQYYNGEERAKGNILERFSAQQFPDLHSELNLSSLELGDSALYFCASSVMTGYGTGELFFGEGSRLTVL.

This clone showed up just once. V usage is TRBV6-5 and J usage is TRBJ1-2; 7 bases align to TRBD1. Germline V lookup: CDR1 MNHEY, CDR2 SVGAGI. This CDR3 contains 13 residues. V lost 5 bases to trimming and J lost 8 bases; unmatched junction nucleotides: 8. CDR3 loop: CASSHGQVHGYTF. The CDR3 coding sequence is TGTGCCAGCAGTCACGGACAGGTACACGGCTACACCTTC.

CDR3 bases: TGTGCCAGCAGCCATCCTAGCGGGAACCAAGAGACCCAGTACTTC. Translated: CASSHPSGNQETQYF. The chain combines TRBV3-1 (or the pseudogene TRBV3-2) with TRBJ2-5, with TRBD2 matching over 9 bases. Germline-derived CDR1 and CDR2 are LGHDT and YNNKEL (reference sequence). V dropped 3 bases and J dropped 0; count of bases not matched to a gene: 2. CDR3 size: 15 residues.

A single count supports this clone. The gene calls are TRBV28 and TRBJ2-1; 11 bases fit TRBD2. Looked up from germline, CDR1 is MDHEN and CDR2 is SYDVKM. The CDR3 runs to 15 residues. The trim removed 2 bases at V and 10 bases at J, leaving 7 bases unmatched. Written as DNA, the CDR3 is TGTGCCAGCAGTTTAAATAGCGGGAGGGTGAAGGAGCAGTTCTTC. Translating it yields CASSLNSGRVKEQFF.

The CDR3 DNA sequence: TGTGCCAGCAGTCACGGCCTTTGGAGCGGGAGTAGCACAGATACGCAGTATTTT. Translated, it gives CASSHGLWSGSSTDTQYF. The V call is TRBV28, the J call TRBJ2-3; 8 bases map to TRBD2. V shed 5 bases and J 0 bases; nucleotides not matched to a gene: 13. The CDR3 extends over 18 amino acids. Germline V gives CDR1 MDHEN, CDR2 SYDVKM.

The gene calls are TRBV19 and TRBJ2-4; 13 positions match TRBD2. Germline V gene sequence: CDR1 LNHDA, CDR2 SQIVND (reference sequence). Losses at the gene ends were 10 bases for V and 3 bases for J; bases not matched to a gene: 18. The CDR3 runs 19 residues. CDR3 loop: CATHVVGTSGAESKNIQYF. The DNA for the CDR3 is TGTGCCACCCACGTAGTTGGGACTAGCGGGGCGGAAAGCAAAAACATTCAGTACTTC.

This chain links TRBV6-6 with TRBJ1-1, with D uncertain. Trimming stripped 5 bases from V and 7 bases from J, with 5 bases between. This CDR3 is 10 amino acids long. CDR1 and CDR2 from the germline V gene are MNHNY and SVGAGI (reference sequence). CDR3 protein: CASSGGEAFF. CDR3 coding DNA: TGTGCCAGCAGTGGCGGTGAAGCTTTCTTT.

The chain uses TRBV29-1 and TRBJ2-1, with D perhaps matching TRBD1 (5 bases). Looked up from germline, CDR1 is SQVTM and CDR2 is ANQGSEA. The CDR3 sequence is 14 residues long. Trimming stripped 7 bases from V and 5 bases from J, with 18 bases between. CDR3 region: CSAAKGYSNNEQFF. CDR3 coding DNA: TGCAGCGCAGCTAAGGGGTATTCCAACAATGAGCAGTTCTTC.

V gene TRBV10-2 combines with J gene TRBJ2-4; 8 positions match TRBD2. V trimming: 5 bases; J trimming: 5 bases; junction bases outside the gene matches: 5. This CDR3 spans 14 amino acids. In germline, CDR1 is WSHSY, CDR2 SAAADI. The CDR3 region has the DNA TGCGCCAGCAGTACGCGGGGGGCTCAAAACATTCAGTACTTC. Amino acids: CASSTRGAQNIQYF.

The CDR3 DNA follows: TGTGCCTTAGAAACGGCGGGAGGTGAGACCCAGTACTTC. Amino acids: CALETAGGETQYF. The V call is TRBV30, the J call TRBJ2-5; TRBD2 aligns across 8 bases. After removal of 7 bases from V and 5 bases from J, the junction contained 9 bases not matched to a gene. This CDR3 comprises 13 residues. Germline CDR1 is GTSNPN and CDR2 is SVGIG (reference sequence).

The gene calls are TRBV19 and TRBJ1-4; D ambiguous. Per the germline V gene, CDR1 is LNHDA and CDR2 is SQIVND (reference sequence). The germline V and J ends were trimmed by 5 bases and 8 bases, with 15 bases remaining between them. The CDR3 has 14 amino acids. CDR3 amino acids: CASSPPPGGEKLFF. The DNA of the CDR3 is TGTGCCAGTAGTCCCCCCCCAGGCGGGGAAAAACTGTTTTTT.

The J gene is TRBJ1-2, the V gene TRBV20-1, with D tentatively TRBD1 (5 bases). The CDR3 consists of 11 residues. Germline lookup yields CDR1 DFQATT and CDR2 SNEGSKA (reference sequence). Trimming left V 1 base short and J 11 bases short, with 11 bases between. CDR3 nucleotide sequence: TGCAGTGCTAGAGTTAACAGGAGTTACACCTTC. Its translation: CSARVNRSYTF.